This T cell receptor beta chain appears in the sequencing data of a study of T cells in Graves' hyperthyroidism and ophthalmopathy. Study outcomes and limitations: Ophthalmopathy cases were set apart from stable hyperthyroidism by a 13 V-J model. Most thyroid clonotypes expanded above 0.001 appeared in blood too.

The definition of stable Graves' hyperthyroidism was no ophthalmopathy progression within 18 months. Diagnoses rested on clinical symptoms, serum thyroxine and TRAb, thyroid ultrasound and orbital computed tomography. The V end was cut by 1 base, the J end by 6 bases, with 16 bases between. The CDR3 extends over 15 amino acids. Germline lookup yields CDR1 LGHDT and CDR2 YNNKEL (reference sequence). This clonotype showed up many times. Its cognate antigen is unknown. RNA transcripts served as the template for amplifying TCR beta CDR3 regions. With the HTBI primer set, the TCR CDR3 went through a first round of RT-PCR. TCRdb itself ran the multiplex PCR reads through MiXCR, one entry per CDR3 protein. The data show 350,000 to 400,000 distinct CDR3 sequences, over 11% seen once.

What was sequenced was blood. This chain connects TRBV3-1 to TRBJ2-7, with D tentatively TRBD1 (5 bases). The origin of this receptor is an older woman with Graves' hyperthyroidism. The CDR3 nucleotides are TGTGCCAGCAGCCAAGGCTCCCAGGGTATTGGCGAGCAGTACTTC. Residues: CASSQGSQGIGEQYF.